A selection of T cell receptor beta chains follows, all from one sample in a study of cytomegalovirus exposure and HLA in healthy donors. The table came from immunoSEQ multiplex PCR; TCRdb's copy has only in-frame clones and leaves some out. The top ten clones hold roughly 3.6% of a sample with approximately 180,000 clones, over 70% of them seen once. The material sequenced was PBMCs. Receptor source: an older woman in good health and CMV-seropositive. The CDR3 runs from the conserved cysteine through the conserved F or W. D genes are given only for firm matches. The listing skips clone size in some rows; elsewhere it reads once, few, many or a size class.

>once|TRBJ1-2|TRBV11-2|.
TGTGCCAGCAGCTTAGGGGTTCTGGGGGCGAACTATGGCTACACCTTC
CASSLGVLGANYGYTF
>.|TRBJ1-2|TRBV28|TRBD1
TGTGCCAGCTCCGGAACACAGGGGAACTATGGCTACACCTTC
CASSGTQGNYGYTF
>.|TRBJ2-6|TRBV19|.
TGTGCCAGTGCTACGGAGGGAGCTGGGGCCAACGTCCTGACTTTC
CASATEGAGANVLTF
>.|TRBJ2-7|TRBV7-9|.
TGTGCCAGCAGCTTAGGGAGAGGGCCAGAACTCCCTTCCTACGAGCAGTACTTC
CASSLGRGPELPSYEQYF
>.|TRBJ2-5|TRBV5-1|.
TGCGCCAGCAGCCTATCGGGTCCTCAAGAGACCCAGTACTTC
CASSLSGPQETQYF
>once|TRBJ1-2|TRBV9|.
TGTGCCAGCTCGGACGGGGGGGCGTACTATGGCTACACCTTC
CASSDGGAYYGYTF
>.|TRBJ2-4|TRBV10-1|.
TGCGCCAGCCCACCTACAGCGGACGGAGCCAAAAACATTCAGTACTTC
CASPPTADGAKNIQYF
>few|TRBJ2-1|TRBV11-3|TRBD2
TGTGCCAGCAGCTTAAGCGGGAGAGCCTACAATGAGCAGTTCTTC
CASSLSGRAYNEQFF
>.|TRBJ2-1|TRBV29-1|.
TGCAGCGTTGCCGGACTAAACTCCTACAATGAGCAGTTCTTC
CSVAGLNSYNEQFF
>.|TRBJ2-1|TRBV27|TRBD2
TGTGCCAGCAGTTCTCATTCTAGCGGGAGGGCCGGGGAGCAGTTCTTC
CASSSHSSGRAGEQFF
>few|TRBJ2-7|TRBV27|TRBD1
TGTGCCAGCAAACGGTCATACAGGGGGTACGAGCAGTACTTC
CASKRSYRGYEQYF
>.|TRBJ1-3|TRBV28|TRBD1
TGTGCCAGCAGCCGACAGGGCTCTGGAAACACCATATATTTT
CASSRQGSGNTIYF
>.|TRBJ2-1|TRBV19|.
TGTGCCAGTTCCCGGGACATCCCGACCCGCGATGAGCAGTTCTTC
CASSRDIPTRDEQFF
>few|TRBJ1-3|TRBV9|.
TGTGCCAGCAGCGTAGAAGGGGTCTCTGGAAACACCATATATTTT
CASSVEGVSGNTIYF
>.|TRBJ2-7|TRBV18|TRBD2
TGTGCCAGCTCAACGACTAGCGGGAAGGAGCAGTACTTC
CASSTTSGKEQYF
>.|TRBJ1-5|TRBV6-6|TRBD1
TGTGCCAGCTCCCATAAGACAGGGACGGAGCAGCCCCAGCATTTT
CASSHKTGTEQPQHF
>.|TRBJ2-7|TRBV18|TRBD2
TGTGCCAGCTCACCCGGGATAGCGGGGACTTCCTACAAGCAGTACTTC
CASSPGIAGTSYKQYF
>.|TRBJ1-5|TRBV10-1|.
TGCGCCAGCAGTAAACAGGGTCGGGATCAGCCCCAGCATTTT
CASSKQGRDQPQHF
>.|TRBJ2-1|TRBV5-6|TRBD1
TGTGCCAGCCAATGGACAGGAAGTTACAATGAGCAGTTCTTC
CASQWTGSYNEQFF
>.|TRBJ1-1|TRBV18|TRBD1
TGTGCCAGCTCTTTCGGACAGGGGGCTACTGAAGCTTTCTTT
CASSFGQGATEAFF
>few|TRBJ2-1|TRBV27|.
TGTGCCAGCAGTTTATCTCCCTGGAGGAGCGAGCAGTTCTTC
CASSLSPWRSEQFF
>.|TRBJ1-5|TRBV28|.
TGTGCCAGCAGGGCCTTCAATCAGCCCCAGCATTTT
CASRAFNQPQHF
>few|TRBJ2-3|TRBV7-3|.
TGTGCCAGCAGCCCCGACGCCACTACCACAGATACGCAGTATTTT
CASSPDATTTDTQYF
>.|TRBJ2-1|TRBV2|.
TGTGCCAGCAATCGGTACAATGAGCAGTTCTTC
CASNRYNEQFF
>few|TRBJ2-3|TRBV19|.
TGTGCCAGTATTGGAGGCACAGATACGCAGTATTTT
CASIGGTDTQYF
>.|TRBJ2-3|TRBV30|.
TGTGCCTGGACTTATAGCGGAGGCGGAGATACGCAGTATTTT
CAWTYSGGGDTQYF
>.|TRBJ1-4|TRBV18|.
TGTGCCAGCTCGTCACAGGCAACTAATGAAAAACTGTTTTTT
CASSSQATNEKLFF
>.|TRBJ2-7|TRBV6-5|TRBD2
TGTGCCAGCAGTTTATCCGGGACTAGCGGAAACTACGAGCAGTACTTC
CASSLSGTSGNYEQYF
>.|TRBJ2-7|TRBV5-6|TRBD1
TGTGCCAGCAGCTTGCTGGGACAGGGGGGCTACGAGCAGTACTTC
CASSLLGQGGYEQYF
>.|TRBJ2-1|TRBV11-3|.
TGTGCCAGCAGCCGCGGGGCAAGCTCCTACAATGAGCAGTTCTTC
CASSRGASSYNEQFF
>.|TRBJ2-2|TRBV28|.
TGTGCCAGCATCTCTAACACCGGGGAGCTGTTTTTT
CASISNTGELFF
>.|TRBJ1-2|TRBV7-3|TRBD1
TGTGCCAGCAGACCCGCCGGGGGGACAGGGGTCACCTTC
CASRPAGGTGVTF
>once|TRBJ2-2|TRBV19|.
TGTGCCAGTAGTCGGGACTTCCCTACCGGGGAGCTGTTTTTT
CASSRDFPTGELFF
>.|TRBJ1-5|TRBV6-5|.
TGTGCCAGCTCATCCTCCCGGGAGGGGGGTCAGCCCCAGCATTTT
CASSSSREGGQPQHF
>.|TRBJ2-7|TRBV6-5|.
TGTGCCAGCAGTTACGGACAGTCCTACGAGCAGTACTTC
CASSYGQSYEQYF
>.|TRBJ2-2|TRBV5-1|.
TGCGCCAGCAGCTTTACTAGGCCGAACACCGGGGAGCTGTTTTTT
CASSFTRPNTGELFF
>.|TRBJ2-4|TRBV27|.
TGTGCCAGCAGCCCATGGGGGGAAGCCAAAAACATTCAGTACTTC
CASSPWGEAKNIQYF